This record looks at one TCR beta chain sequence and its context. Its specificity is unknown. With random hexamers, 0.5 to 1 ug RNA was reverse transcribed. Across 54 Vbeta and 13 Jbeta, TCR beta CDR3 was amplified with immunoSEQ multiplex PCR. MiXCR, applied by TCRdb to the immunoSEQ multiplex PCR reads, yields one record per CDR3 protein. The sample holds approximately 150,000 distinct CDR3 sequences, just over 90% seen once. The CDR3 loop spans 15 amino acids. Trimming removed 0 bases from V and 1 base from J, with 12 bases in between. Germline values: CDR1 DFQATT, CDR2 SNEGSKA (reference sequence). The data are from a study of CD8 T cells in Susac syndrome. The controls were healthy donors who were matched for age and sex. Study results and limitations: That the number of individuals in its TCR sequencing and HLA analysis was relatively small was acknowledged by the study.

J is TRBJ1-1 and V is TRBV20-1; D gene unclear. The receptor was derived from a human donor in good health. The sequencing sample was made of CD4+ T cells from PBMCs. The CDR3 protein is CSAREAGIWNTEAFF. DNA for the CDR3: TGCAGTGCTAGAGAGGCCGGGATCTGGAACACTGAAGCTTTCTTT.